What follows are 8 T cell receptor beta chains derived from one specimen sequenced in a study of T-cell memory formation after mild COVID-19. One entry per CDR3 protein, called by TCRdb with MiXCR from the 5' RACE reads. The sample holds roughly 100,000 distinct CDR3 sequences, over 15% seen once. The sample consisted of PBMCs or a T cell subset sorted from them (not recorded which). These receptors were obtained from an adult woman who had mild COVID-19 (a few samples of this study predate the infection). Cell type and time point are not known.

The chain recombines TRBV11-2 with TRBJ1-1, with TRBD1 matching over 8 bases. There are 14 residues in the CDR3. J was trimmed by 5 bases and V by 3 bases; bases with no gene match: 5. Germline V gene sequence: CDR1 SGHAT, CDR2 FQNNGV. Written as DNA, the CDR3 is TGTGCCAGCAGCTTCTCAGGGGGCAGGACTGAAGCTTTCTTT. It codes for CASSFSGGRTEAFF.

The table lists this clonotype with a few counts. The chain joins TRBV24-1 to TRBJ2-7; 11 positions match TRBD2. The germline V gene has CDR1 KGHDR and CDR2 SFDVKD. V gave up 7 bases and J gave up 7 bases; unmatched junction bases: 8. The CDR3 covers 14 residues. Here the CDR3 DNA reads TGTGCCACCAGCGGGACTAGCGGAAGCCCAGAGCAGTACTTC. The encoded protein is CATSGTSGSPEQYF.

The chain joins TRBV15 to TRBJ2-7; 7 bases line up with TRBD2. CDR1 and CDR2 from the germline V gene are LNHNV and YYDKDF (reference sequence). V was pared by 6 bases and J by 4 bases, with 3 bases of the junction left unmatched. There are 12 residues in the CDR3. CDR3 sequence: CATRGGLYEQYF. In DNA, the CDR3 is TGTGCCACCAGGGGGGGGTTATACGAGCAGTACTTC.

This clonotype has just a few counts. The V and J genes are TRBV12-3 or TRBV12-4 and TRBJ1-1, with D hard to call. V lost 3 bases and J 2 bases, leaving 10 bases between the germline ends. This CDR3 region has 14 residues. The CDR3 loop reads CASSFLGLNTEAFF. The CDR3 DNA reads TGTGCCAGCAGTTTTTTAGGACTCAACACTGAAGCTTTCTTT.

The rearrangement links TRBV20-1 to TRBJ2-7; D is possibly TRBD1 (5 bases). CDR1 DFQATT and CDR2 SNEGSKA come from the germline V gene (reference sequence). The CDR3 consists of 13 residues. The V and J ends lost 3 bases and 0 bases respectively, with 9 bases between them. The CDR3 coding sequence is TGCAGTGCTAGGGACATCGGCTCCTACGAGCAGTACTTC. It translates to CSARDIGSYEQYF.

This clonotype was seen only a few times. The rearrangement links TRBV12-3 or TRBV12-4 to TRBJ2-7; 8 bases fit TRBD1. This CDR3 has 12 amino acids. Trimming removed 8 bases from V and 6 bases from J; junction bases left unmatched: 6. The CDR3 nucleotides are TGTGCCAGCGGATGGACAGGGACCGAGCAGTACTTC. Amino acids: CASGWTGTEQYF.

This clonotype has a handful of counts. The CDR3 loop reads CASSRRQGGVTGELFF. The CDR3 coding sequence is TGTGCCAGCAGCCGAAGACAGGGGGGGGTCACCGGGGAGCTGTTTTTT. The genes are TRBV28 and TRBJ2-2, with 9 positions matching TRBD1. The CDR3 covers 16 residues. Germline CDR1 MDHEN, CDR2 SYDVKM. Germline trimming cut 6 bases from V and 4 bases from J; bases unmatched to any gene: 9.

The sample holds a few counts of this clonotype. The DNA for the CDR3 is TGTGCCAGCAGCCAAGGACTCTGGAATGAGCAGTTCTTC. Its translation: CASSQGLWNEQFF. V usage is TRBV3-1 and J usage is TRBJ2-1; D gene ambiguous. V gave up 1 base and J gave up 7 bases, with 8 bases separating them. The CDR3 totals 13 residues. Germline V gene lookup returns CDR1 LGHDT and CDR2 YNNKEL (reference sequence).